This TCR beta chain was observed in a study of cytomegalovirus exposure and HLA in healthy donors. Study observations and caveats: Donor immune exposure was known only as CMV serostatus. As confirmed in vitro, a few CMV-associated chains were specific for CMV antigens.

Concerning this clone itself: Its antigen remains unknown.

Trimming took 5 bases from V and 7 from J, leaving 15 bases between them. The CDR3 is 13 amino acids. The germline CDR1 and CDR2 sequences are GTSNPN and SVGIG (reference sequence). Each donor was healthy, and each was a bone marrow donor. Vbeta (60) and Jbeta (13) primers were used in the PCR. Authors' data handling: Later, an analysis found roughly 80 million unique TCR beta chains, and some 10 million of these were shared. Only in-frame clones appear in the TCRdb table, and some are missing; sequencing was by immunoSEQ multiplex PCR. The V and J calls and clone size were taken over from that table, and D and trimming were inferred from the DNA. The repertoire holds roughly 130,000 clones, with just over 75% as singletons.

This TCR came from a woman aged 50 to 60 in good health and CMV-seronegative. This chain joins TRBV30 and TRBJ1-5; tentative D call: TRBD1 (5 bases). The sequenced material came from PBMCs. CDR3 amino acids: CAWAPGGEQPQHF. DNA for the CDR3: TGTGCCTGGGCCCCGGGGGGGGAACAGCCCCAGCATTTT.